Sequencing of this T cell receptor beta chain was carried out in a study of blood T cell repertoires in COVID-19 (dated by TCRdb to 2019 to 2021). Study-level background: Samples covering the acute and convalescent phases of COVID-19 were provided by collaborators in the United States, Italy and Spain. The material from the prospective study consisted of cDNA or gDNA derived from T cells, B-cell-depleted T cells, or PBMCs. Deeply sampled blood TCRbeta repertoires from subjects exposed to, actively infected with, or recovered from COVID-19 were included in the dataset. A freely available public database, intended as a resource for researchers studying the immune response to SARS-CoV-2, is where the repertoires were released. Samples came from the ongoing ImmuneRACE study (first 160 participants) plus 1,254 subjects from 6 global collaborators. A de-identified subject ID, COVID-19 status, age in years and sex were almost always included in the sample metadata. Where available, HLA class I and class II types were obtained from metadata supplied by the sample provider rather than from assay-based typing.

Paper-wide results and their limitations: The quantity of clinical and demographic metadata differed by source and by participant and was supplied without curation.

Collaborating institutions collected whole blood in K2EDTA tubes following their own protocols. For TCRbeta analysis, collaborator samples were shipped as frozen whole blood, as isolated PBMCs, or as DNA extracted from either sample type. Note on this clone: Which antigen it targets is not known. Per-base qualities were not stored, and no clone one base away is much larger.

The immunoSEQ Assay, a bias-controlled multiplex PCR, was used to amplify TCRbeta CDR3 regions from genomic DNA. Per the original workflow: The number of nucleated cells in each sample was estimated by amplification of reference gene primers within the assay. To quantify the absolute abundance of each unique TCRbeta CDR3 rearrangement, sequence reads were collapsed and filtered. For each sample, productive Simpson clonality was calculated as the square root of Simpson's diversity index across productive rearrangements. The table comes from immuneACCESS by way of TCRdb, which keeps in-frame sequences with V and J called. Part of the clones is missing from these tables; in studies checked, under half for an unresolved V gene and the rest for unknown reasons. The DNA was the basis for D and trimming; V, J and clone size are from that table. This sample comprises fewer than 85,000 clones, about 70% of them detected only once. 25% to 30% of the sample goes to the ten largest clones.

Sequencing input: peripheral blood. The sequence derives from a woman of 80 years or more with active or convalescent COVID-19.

Here the CDR3 is given as CASSPEWGGSMSSYNEQFF. The nucleotides are TGTGCCAGCTCACCAGAGTGGGGGGGGTCAATGAGCTCCTACAATGAGCAGTTCTTC. The rearrangement combines TRBV18 with TRBJ2-1, with TRBD2 identical over 7 junction bases. Trimmed from V: 2 bases; trimmed from J: 0 bases; junction bases lacking a gene match: 13. The CDR3 measures 19 amino acids from cysteine to phenylalanine. Of all the DNA, just the CDR3 is kept, 57 bases in frame from base 1. CDR1 and CDR2 are read off the germline V gene as KGHSH and LQKENI. The reference TRBV18 and TRBJ2-1 proteins fill in what lies around the CDR3, so the full variable domain reads NAGVMQNPRHLVRRRGQEARLRCSPMKGHSHVYWYRQLPEEGLKFMVYLQKENIIDESGMPKERFSAEFPKEGPSILRIQQVVRGDSAAYFCASSPEWGGSMSSYNEQFFGPGTRLTVL.